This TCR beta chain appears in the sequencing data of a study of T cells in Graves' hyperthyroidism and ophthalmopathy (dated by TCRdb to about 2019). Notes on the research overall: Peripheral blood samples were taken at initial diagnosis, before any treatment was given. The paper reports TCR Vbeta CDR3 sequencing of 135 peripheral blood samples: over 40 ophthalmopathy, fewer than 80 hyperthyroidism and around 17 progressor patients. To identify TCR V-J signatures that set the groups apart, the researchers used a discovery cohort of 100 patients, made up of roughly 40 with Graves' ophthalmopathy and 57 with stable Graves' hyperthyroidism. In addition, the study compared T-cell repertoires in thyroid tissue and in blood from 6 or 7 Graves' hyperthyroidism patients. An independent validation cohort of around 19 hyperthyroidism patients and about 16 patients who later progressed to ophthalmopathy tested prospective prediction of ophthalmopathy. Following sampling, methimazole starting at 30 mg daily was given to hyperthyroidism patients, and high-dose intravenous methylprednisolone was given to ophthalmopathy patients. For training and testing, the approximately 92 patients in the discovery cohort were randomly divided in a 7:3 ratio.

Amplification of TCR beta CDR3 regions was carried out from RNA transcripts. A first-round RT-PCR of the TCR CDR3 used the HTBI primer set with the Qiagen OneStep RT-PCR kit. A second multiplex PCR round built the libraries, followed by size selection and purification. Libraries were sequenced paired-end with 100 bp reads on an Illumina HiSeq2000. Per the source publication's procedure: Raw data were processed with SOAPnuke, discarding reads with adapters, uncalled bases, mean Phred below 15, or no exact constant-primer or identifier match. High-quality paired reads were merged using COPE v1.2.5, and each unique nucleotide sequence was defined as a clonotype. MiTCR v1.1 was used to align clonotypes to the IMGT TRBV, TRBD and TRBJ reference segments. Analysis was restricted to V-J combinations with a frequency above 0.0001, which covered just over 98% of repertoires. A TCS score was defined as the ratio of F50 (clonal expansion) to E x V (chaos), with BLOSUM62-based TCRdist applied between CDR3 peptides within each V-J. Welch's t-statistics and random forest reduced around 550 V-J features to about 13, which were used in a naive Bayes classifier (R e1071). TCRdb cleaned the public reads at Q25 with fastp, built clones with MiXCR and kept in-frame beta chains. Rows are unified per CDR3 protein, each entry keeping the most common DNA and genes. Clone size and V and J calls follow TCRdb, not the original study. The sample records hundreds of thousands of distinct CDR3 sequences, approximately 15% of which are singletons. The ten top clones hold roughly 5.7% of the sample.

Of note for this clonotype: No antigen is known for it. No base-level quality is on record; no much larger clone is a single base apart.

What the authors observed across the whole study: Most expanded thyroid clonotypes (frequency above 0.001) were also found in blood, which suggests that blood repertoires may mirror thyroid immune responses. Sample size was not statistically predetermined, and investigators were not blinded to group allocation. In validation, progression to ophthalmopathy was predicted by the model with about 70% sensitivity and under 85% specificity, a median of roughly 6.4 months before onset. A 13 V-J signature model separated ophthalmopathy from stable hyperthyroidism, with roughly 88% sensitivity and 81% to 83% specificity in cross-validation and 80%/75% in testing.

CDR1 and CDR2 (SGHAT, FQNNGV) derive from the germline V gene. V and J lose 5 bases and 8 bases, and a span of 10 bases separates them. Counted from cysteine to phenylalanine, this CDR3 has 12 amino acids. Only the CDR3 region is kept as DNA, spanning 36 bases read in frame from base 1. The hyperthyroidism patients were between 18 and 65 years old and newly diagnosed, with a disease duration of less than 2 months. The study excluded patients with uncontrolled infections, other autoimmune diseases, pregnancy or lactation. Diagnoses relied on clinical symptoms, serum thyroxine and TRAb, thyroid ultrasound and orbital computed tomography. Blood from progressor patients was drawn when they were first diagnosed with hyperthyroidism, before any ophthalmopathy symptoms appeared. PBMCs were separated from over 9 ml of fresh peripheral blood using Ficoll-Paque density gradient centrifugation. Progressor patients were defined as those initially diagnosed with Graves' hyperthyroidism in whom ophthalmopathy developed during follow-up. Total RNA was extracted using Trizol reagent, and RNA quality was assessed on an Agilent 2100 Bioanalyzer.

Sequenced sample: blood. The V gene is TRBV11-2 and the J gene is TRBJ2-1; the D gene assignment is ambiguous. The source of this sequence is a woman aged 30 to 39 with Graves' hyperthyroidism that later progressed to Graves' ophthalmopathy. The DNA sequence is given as TGTGCCAGCAGCCAAAACGGCGATGAGCAGTTCTTC. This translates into CASSQNGDEQFF. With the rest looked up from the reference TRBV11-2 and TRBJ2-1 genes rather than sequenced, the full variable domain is EAGVAQSPRYKIIEKRQSVAFWCNPISGHATLYWYQQILGQGPKLLIQFQNNGVVDDSQLPKDRFSAERLKGVDSTLKIQPAKLEDSAVYLCASSQNGDEQFFGPGTRLTVL.